The 23 T cell receptor beta chains reported below all come from one sample, sequenced in a study of blood T cell repertoires in COVID-19. Generated by immunoSEQ multiplex PCR, the TCRdb table keeps only in-frame clones and is missing some. This table has 120,000 or so clones, about 90% appearing once. The sample taken for sequencing was peripheral blood. All receptors come from a woman in her fifties or sixties with active or convalescent COVID-19.

V is TRBV19 and J is TRBJ1-1; TRBD1 matches at 8 bases. This CDR3 has 14 residues. Losses at the gene ends were 9 bases for V and 1 base for J; bases not matched to a gene: 7. CDR1 is LNHDA, CDR2 SQIVND, per germline (reference sequence). This CDR3 is CASRKTGGNTEAFF. Here the CDR3 DNA reads TGTGCCAGCCGCAAAACAGGGGGGAACACTGAAGCTTTCTTT.

This chain connects TRBV24-1 to TRBJ2-1, with D possibly matching TRBD1 (6 bases). The ends were cut back, 2 bases at V and 1 base at J, with 14 bases in the middle. The CDR3 length is 17 residues. Germline V gene data show CDR1 as KGHDR and CDR2 as SFDVKD. The CDR3 protein is CATSDYSGAGSYNEQFF. The CDR3 nucleotides read TGTGCCACCAGTGATTATTCAGGGGCTGGTTCCTACAATGAGCAGTTCTTC.

The chain joins TRBV6-1 to TRBJ1-6, with TRBD1 identical over 11 bases. The CDR3 is 17 residues long. The germline gives CDR1 MNHNS, CDR2 SASEGT. With V trimmed by 0 bases and J by 8 bases, 6 bases remained unmatched. In DNA, the CDR3 is TGTGCCAGCAGTGAAGCCCCAGGACAGGGGGCTTATTCACCCCTCCACTTT. It translates to CASSEAPGQGAYSPLHF.

The chain has TRBV6-5 and TRBJ2-7; no reliable D call. Trimming stripped 0 bases from V and 2 bases from J, with 8 bases between. CDR3 length: 14 amino acids. Germline CDR1 and CDR2: MNHEY and SVGAGI. CDR3 nucleotides: TGTGCCAGCAGTTACTCGAGGCAGACCTACGAGCAGTACTTC. This sequence encodes CASSYSRQTYEQYF.

The genes are TRBV4-1 and TRBJ1-1; D might be TRBD1 (5 bases). The CDR3 is 14 residues long. Trimming stripped 4 bases from V and 10 bases from J, with 19 bases between. Germline V gene sequence: CDR1 MGHRA, CDR2 YSYEKL. CDR3 nucleotides: TGCGCCAGCAGCCTCGCCACCGCGGGGGTCGGAGCTTTCTTT. Encoded protein: CASSLATAGVGAFF.

This clone was picked up a small number of times. The chain couples TRBV4-1 to TRBJ2-7; TRBD2 matches at 8 bases. The ends lost 2 bases at V and 4 bases at J; junction bases unmatched: 1. The CDR3 consists of 13 residues. The germline V gene has CDR1 MGHRA and CDR2 YSYEKL. The CDR3 is CASSQLAGYEQYF. The CDR3 coding sequence is TGCGCCAGCAGCCAATTAGCGGGATACGAGCAGTACTTC.

This clone came up once. The rearrangement joins TRBV7-9 to TRBJ2-1, with 10 bases that match TRBD2. Germline-derived CDR1 and CDR2 are SEHNR and FQNEAQ (reference sequence). The CDR3 length is 15 residues. With 1 base clipped from V and 10 bases from J, the junction kept 7 bases outside the gene matches. CDR3 protein: CASSLGTSGTVEQFF. The CDR3 DNA reads TGTGCCAGCAGCTTAGGAACTAGCGGGACCGTCGAGCAGTTCTTC.

The chain employs TRBV6-5 and TRBJ2-5; 11 bases map to TRBD1. The CDR3 has 14 amino acids. Germline trimming cut 6 bases from V and 3 bases from J; bases unmatched to any gene: 3. Germline V gene sequence: CDR1 MNHEY, CDR2 SVGAGI. The CDR3 DNA reads as TGTGCCAGCAGCAGGGACAGGGGGAAAGAGACCCAGTACTTC. This gives the protein CASSRDRGKETQYF.

The chain is built from TRBV10-3 and TRBJ2-5; TRBD2 agrees at 10 bases. The germline gives CDR1 ENHRY, CDR2 SYGVKD. This CDR3 has 19 residues. J lost 5 bases, V lost 3 bases, and 18 bases had no gene match. The CDR3 coding sequence is TGTGCCATCAGTGACCCGAGTCTATCAAAGCGGGAGGGGAGGGAGACCCAGTACTTC. Translated: CAISDPSLSKREGRETQYF.

The chain couples TRBV7-3 to TRBJ2-3; 11 bases align to TRBD2. Trimming took 1 base from V and 3 from J; bases not matched to a gene: 12. The CDR3 length is 19 residues. Germline values: CDR1 SGHTA, CDR2 FQGTGA. The CDR3 sequence is CASSLKGGLADPRTDTQYF. The CDR3 DNA reads as TGTGCCAGCAGCTTAAAGGGGGGACTAGCGGACCCAAGGACAGATACGCAGTATTTT.

The chain employs TRBV6-5 and TRBJ2-3; TRBD2 aligns across 8 bases. The trim removed 6 bases at V and 0 bases at J, leaving 5 bases unmatched. Germline-derived CDR1 and CDR2 are MNHEY and SVGAGI. The CDR3 has 15 residues. DNA for the CDR3: TGTGCCAGCAGCCTCGCGGGAGGAAGCACAGATACGCAGTATTTT. Its translation: CASSLAGGSTDTQYF.

As regards this clone: The same CDR3 can be traced to other DNA sequences in this sample. In nucleotides, the CDR3 is TGTGCCAGCAGCTCCGACAGGGCGAATTCACCCCTCCACTTT. As protein: CASSSDRANSPLHF. The rearrangement uses TRBV2 and TRBJ1-6; 7 bases are a match to TRBD1. V lost 6 bases and J lost 7; bases outside the gene matches: 6. The germline V gene has CDR1 SNHLY and CDR2 FYNNEI. There are 14 residues in the CDR3.

This chain uses TRBV11-3 with TRBJ2-1, with no clear D. The germline V gene encodes CDR1 SGHNT and CDR2 YENEEA. V was shortened by 1 base and J by 5 bases, with 12 bases between the two germline ends. The CDR3 runs to 15 residues. This chain's CDR3 is CASSLVSMSHNEQFF. The DNA for the CDR3 is TGTGCCAGCAGCTTAGTGTCTATGTCCCACAATGAGCAGTTCTTC.

The rearrangement links TRBV6-1 to TRBJ2-7; 9 nucleotides match TRBD2. The germline V gene has CDR1 MNHNS and CDR2 SASEGT. With 3 bases clipped from V and 2 bases from J, the junction kept 5 bases outside the gene matches. The CDR3 has 15 amino acids. The CDR3, as DNA: TGTGCCAGCAGTGAGGGTGGACTAGCGACCTACGAGCAGTACTTC. Translated, it gives CASSEGGLATYEQYF.

This clone has just one count. J is TRBJ2-2 and V is TRBV19, with 10 bases matching TRBD2. There are 17 residues in the CDR3. Germline V lookup: CDR1 LNHDA, CDR2 SQIVND (reference sequence). V lost 1 base and J lost 4; bases outside the gene matches: 6. In DNA form, the CDR3 reads TGTGCCAGTAGTATAGGGGGACTAGCGCTATTCACCGGGGAGCTGTTTTTT. This gives the protein CASSIGGLALFTGELFF.

This sequence joins TRBV12-5 and TRBJ2-7; weak D call: TRBD1 (7 bases). The CDR3 runs 17 residues. From germline, CDR1 is LGHNT and CDR2 FRNRAP. Trimming stripped 0 bases from V and 2 bases from J, with 17 bases between. The CDR3 loop reads CASGLVPSRDSTYEQYF. In DNA, the CDR3 is TGTGCTAGTGGTTTGGTACCGTCGCGGGACAGTACCTACGAGCAGTACTTC.

This clone was counted only a few times. This chain uses TRBV3-1 (or the pseudogene TRBV3-2) with TRBJ2-1; 10 positions match TRBD1. Germline V gene sequence: CDR1 LGHDT, CDR2 YNNKEL (reference sequence). V gave up 4 bases and J gave up 1 base; unmatched junction bases: 10. The length of the CDR3 is 18 residues. DNA for the CDR3: TGTGCCAGCAGCCGGCAAGACAGGGGGCTCGAGTCCTACAATGAGCAGTTCTTC. Translating it yields CASSRQDRGLESYNEQFF.

This sequence joins TRBV3-1 (or the pseudogene TRBV3-2) and TRBJ2-7, with TRBD2 identical over 13 bases. Germline assignment: CDR1 LGHDT and CDR2 YNNKEL (reference sequence). This CDR3 comprises 15 residues. The ends lost 4 bases at V and 5 bases at J; junction bases unmatched: 5. In DNA form, the CDR3 reads TGTGCCAGCAGCCCGACTAGCGGGAGGCCGGACGAGCAGTACTTC. Encoded protein: CASSPTSGRPDEQYF.

The chain combines TRBV15 with TRBJ2-3; 11 bases line up with TRBD1. CDR1 and CDR2 (germline): LNHNV, YYDKDF (reference sequence). Trimming at V came to 4 bases and at J to 5 bases, leaving 5 bases not matched to a gene. The CDR3 contains 15 residues. The DNA for the CDR3 is TGTGCCACCAGCACAGGACAGGGGGCTGTAGATACGCAGTATTTT. Protein sequence: CATSTGQGAVDTQYF.

The CDR3 here is CASSLVGGAGAFF. The CDR3 DNA reads as TGTGCCAGCAGCTTGGTAGGGGGCGCCGGAGCTTTCTTT. V gene TRBV5-4 combines with J gene TRBJ1-1, with 7 bases lining up with TRBD1. The CDR3 contains 13 residues. Trimming cost V 0 bases and J 10 bases; bases outside gene matches: 6. In germline, CDR1 is SGHNT, CDR2 YYREEE (reference sequence).

This chain uses TRBV12-3 or TRBV12-4 with TRBJ1-1; a possible D gene is TRBD1 (5 bases). Deletions cut 6 bases from V and 1 base from J, with 9 bases between. The CDR3 sequence is 13 residues long. The CDR3 loop is CASRIRANTEAFF. In nucleotides, the CDR3 is TGTGCCAGCAGAATCAGGGCGAACACTGAAGCTTTCTTT.

V and J are TRBV24-1 and TRBJ1-5; D is unclear. This CDR3 spans 13 amino acids. Germline V CDR1 and CDR2: KGHDR, SFDVKD. The V end was cut by 10 bases, the J end by 5 bases, with 14 bases between. The CDR3 DNA sequence: TGTGCCACTTCTAGAGCGGGAGATCAGCCCCAGCATTTT. Its protein product is CATSRAGDQPQHF.

The J gene is TRBJ2-5, the V gene TRBV7-2; 7 nucleotides align to TRBD2. The CDR3 extends over 15 amino acids. CDR1 and CDR2 from the germline V gene are SGHTA and FQGNSA. V lost 5 bases and J lost 3; bases outside the gene matches: 9. The CDR3 coding sequence is TGTGCCAGCAGCGCTCCTAGCGGACTTAAAGAGACCCAGTACTTC. Residues: CASSAPSGLKETQYF.